Listed below are T cell receptor beta chains from one sample, sequenced in a study of identical twins. TCRdb re-called the 5' RACE reads through MiXCR, storing one row per CDR3 protein. The data contain some 500,000 distinct CDR3 sequences, more than 9% of them singletons. These data were also filed under a second study, of yellow fever vaccine responses in identical twins.

The sample consisted of PBMCs. The source of these receptors is a woman aged 18 to 35 in good health. The CDR3 runs from the conserved cysteine through the conserved F or W. The D gene is left open where the match is weak. The size entry is marked missing in some rows and otherwise reads once, few, many or a size class.

J: TRBJ2-1
size: many
D: -
V: TRBV5-1
CDR3: CASSPDGVNEQFF
DNA: TGCGCCAGCAGCCCCGACGGGGTCAATGAGCAGTTCTTC

J: TRBJ2-1
size: many
D: TRBD2
V: TRBV7-8
CDR3: CASSLEAGANEQFF
DNA: TGTGCCAGCAGCTTAGAAGCGGGGGCCAATGAGCAGTTCTTC

J: TRBJ2-7
size: -
D: TRBD2
V: TRBV27
CDR3: CASSSPTSGGYEQYF
DNA: TGTGCCAGCAGTTCACCGACTAGCGGGGGCTACGAGCAGTACTTC

J: TRBJ2-2
size: many
D: -
V: TRBV4-3
CDR3: CASSQDRQNTGELFF
DNA: TGCGCCAGCAGCCAAGATCGCCAGAACACCGGGGAGCTGTTTTTT

J: TRBJ2-4
size: -
D: -
V: TRBV4-3
CDR3: CASSPGVVENENIQYF
DNA: TGCGCCAGCAGCCCAGGGGTAGTCGAGAATGAAAACATTCAGTACTTC

J: TRBJ1-1
size: many
D: -
V: TRBV5-1
CDR3: CASSVQGTEAFF
DNA: TGCGCCAGCAGCGTACAGGGCACTGAAGCTTTCTTT

J: TRBJ1-1
size: few
D: TRBD1
V: TRBV20-1
CDR3: CSARELTGGFAEAFF
DNA: TGCAGTGCTAGAGAACTGACAGGGGGATTCGCTGAAGCTTTCTTT

J: TRBJ2-3
size: -
D: TRBD2
V: TRBV2
CDR3: CAFSLATGLAGVVDTQYF
DNA: TGTGCCTTCAGTTTAGCAACAGGACTAGCGGGAGTTGTAGATACGCAGTATTTT

J: TRBJ1-2
size: many
D: -
V: TRBV10-3
CDR3: CAISESAGNYGYTF
DNA: TGTGCCATCAGTGAGTCTGCGGGAAACTATGGCTACACCTTC

J: TRBJ1-5
size: few
D: -
V: TRBV10-3
CDR3: CAISESEAVGQPQHF
DNA: TGTGCCATCAGTGAGTCTGAAGCAGTGGGCCAGCCCCAGCATTTT

J: TRBJ2-1
size: -
D: TRBD1
V: TRBV5-1
CDR3: CASSMDRVAYNEQFF
DNA: TGCGCCAGCAGCATGGACAGGGTGGCCTACAATGAGCAGTTCTTC

J: TRBJ2-5
size: -
D: TRBD2
V: TRBV10-3
CDR3: CAISLTGTSGGPMETQYF
DNA: TGTGCCATCAGCCTGACCGGGACTAGCGGGGGGCCGATGGAGACTCAGTACTTC

J: TRBJ2-5
size: few
D: -
V: TRBV15
CDR3: CATSTLGSQETQYF
DNA: TGTGCCACCAGCACTCTGGGCAGTCAAGAGACCCAGTACTTC

J: TRBJ2-3
size: few
D: -
V: TRBV24-1
CDR3: CATSDSGKVGADTQYF
DNA: TGTGCCACCAGTGACTCAGGGAAGGTGGGGGCAGATACGCAGTATTTT

J: TRBJ2-1
size: many
D: -
V: TRBV6-5
CDR3: CASSYPLGEQFF
DNA: TGTGCCAGCAGTTACCCTCTAGGTGAGCAGTTCTTC

J: TRBJ2-4
size: few
D: TRBD1
V: TRBV6-2/TRBV6-3
CDR3: CASSFTGEANLLAKNIQYF
DNA: TGTGCCAGCAGTTTCACAGGGGAAGCGAACCTTCTAGCCAAAAACATTCAGTACTTC

J: TRBJ1-4
size: many
D: -
V: TRBV7-9
CDR3: CASSFGARDEKLFF
DNA: TGTGCCAGCAGCTTCGGGGCCCGGGACGAAAAACTGTTTTTT

J: TRBJ2-1
size: -
D: TRBD2
V: TRBV2
CDR3: CASRSGLAGDNEQFF
DNA: TGTGCCTCCCGTTCTGGGCTAGCGGGGGACAATGAGCAGTTCTTC